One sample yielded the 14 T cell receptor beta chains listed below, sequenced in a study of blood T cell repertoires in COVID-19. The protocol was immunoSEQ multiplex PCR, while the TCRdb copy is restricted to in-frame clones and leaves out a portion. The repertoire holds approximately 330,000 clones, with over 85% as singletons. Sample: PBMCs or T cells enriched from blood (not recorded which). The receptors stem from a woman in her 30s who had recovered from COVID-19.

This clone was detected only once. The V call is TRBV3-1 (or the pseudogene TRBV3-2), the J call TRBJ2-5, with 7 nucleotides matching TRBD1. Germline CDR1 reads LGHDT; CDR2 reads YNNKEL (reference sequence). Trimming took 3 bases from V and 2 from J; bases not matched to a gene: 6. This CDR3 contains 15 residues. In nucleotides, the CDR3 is TGTGCCAGCAGCCAGGAAACAGGGGCTCAAGAGACCCAGTACTTC. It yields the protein CASSQETGAQETQYF.

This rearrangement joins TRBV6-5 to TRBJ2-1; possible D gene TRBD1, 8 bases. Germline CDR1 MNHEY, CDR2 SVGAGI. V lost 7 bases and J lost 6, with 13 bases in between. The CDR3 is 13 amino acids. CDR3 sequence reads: CASKQGGINEQFF. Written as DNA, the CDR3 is TGTGCCAGCAAACAGGGGGGGATCAATGAGCAGTTCTTC.

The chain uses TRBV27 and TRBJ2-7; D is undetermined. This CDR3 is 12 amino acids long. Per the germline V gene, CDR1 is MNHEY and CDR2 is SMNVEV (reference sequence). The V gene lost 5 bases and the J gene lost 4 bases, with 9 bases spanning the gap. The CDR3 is CASSLRVYEQYF. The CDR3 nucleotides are TGTGCCAGCAGTCTCCGGGTTTACGAGCAGTACTTC.

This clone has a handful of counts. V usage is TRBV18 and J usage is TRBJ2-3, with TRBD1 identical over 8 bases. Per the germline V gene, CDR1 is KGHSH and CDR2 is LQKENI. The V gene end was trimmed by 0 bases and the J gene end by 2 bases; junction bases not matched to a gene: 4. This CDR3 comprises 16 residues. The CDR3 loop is CASSPPTGVNTDTQYF. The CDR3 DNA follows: TGTGCCAGCTCACCACCGACAGGGGTTAACACAGATACGCAGTATTTT.

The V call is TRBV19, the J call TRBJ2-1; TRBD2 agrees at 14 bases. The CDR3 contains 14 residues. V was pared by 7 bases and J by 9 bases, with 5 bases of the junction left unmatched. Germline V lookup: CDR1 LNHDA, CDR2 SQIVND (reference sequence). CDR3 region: CASIGTSGSVEQFF. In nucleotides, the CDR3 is TGTGCCAGTATTGGGACTAGCGGGAGTGTTGAGCAGTTCTTC.

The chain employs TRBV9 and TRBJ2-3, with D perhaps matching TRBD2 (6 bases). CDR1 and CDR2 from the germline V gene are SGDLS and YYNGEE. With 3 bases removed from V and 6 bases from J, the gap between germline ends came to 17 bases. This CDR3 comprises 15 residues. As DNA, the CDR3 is TGTGCCAGCAGCGCGCGGACTACCCAAGGGGATACGCAGTATTTT. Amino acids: CASSARTTQGDTQYF.

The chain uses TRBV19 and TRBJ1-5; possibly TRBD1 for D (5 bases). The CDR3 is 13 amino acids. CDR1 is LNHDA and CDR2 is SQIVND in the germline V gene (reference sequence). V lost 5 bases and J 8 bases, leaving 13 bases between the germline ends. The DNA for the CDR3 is TGTGCCAGTAGTTTACAGGCCGAGGAGCCCCAGCATTTT. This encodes CASSLQAEEPQHF.

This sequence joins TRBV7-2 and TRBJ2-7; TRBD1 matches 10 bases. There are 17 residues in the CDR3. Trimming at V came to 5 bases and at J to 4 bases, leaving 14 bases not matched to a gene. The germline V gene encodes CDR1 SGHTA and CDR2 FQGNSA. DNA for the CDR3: TGTGCCAGCAGCCTCATTCATGCGGGACAGGGGAGTTACGAGCAGTACTTC. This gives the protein CASSLIHAGQGSYEQYF.

Here the CDR3 reads CASSTRAKIGTSPNQPQHF. The CDR3 nucleotides read TGTGCCAGTAGTACTAGGGCAAAAATAGGGACATCCCCGAATCAGCCCCAGCATTTT. The gene calls are TRBV19 and TRBJ1-5, with D possibly TRBD1 on 6 matching bases. V gave up 4 bases and J gave up 4 bases, with 26 bases separating them. Germline V gene sequence: CDR1 LNHDA, CDR2 SQIVND (reference sequence). This CDR3 spans 19 amino acids.

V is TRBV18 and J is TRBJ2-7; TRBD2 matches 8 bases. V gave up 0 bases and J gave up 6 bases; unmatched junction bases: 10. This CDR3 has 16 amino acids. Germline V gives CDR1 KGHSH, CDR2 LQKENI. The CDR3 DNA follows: TGTGCCAGCTCACCACCTCGGGAGGGCCTTTTCCGCGAGCAGTACTTC. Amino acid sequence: CASSPPREGLFREQYF.

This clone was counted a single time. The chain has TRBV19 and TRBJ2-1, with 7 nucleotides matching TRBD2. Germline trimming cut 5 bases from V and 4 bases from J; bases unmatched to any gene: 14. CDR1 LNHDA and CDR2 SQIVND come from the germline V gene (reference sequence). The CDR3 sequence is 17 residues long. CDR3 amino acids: CASSPQLGGSFYNEQFF. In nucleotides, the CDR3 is TGTGCCAGTAGTCCCCAATTGGGCGGGAGCTTTTACAATGAGCAGTTCTTC.

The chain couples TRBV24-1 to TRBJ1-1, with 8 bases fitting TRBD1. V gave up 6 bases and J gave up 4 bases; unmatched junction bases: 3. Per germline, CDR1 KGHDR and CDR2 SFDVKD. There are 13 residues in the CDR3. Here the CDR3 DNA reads TGTGCCACCAGTAACACAGGGGGCACTGAAGCTTTCTTT. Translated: CATSNTGGTEAFF.

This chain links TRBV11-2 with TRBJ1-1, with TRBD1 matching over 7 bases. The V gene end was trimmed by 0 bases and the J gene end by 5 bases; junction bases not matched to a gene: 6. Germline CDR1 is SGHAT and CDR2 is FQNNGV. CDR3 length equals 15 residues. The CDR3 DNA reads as TGTGCCAGCAGCTTAGAAGGGACAGCGGGTACTGAAGCTTTCTTT. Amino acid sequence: CASSLEGTAGTEAFF.

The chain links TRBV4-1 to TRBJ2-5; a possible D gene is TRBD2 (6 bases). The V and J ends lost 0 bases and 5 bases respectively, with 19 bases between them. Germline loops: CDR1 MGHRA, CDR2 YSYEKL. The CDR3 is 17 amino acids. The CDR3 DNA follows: TGCGCCAGCAGCCAAGATCCCCCCGGGAGTTCGGGCGAGACCCAGTACTTC. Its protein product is CASSQDPPGSSGETQYF.